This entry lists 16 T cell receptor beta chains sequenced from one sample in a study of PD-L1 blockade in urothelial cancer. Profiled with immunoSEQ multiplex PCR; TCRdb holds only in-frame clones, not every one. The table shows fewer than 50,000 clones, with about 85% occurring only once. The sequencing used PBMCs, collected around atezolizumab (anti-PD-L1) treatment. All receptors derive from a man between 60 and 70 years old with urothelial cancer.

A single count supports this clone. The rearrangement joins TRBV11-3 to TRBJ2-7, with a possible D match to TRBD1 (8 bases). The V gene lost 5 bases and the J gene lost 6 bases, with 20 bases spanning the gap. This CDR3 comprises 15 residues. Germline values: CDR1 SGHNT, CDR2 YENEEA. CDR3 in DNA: TGTGCCAGCAGCGCATCAATGGGAGGGACAGGCGAGCAGTACTTC. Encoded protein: CASSASMGGTGEQYF.

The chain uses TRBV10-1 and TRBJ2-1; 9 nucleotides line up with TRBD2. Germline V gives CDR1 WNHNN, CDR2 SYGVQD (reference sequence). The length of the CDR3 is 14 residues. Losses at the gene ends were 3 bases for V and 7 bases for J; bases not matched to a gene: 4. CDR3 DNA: TGCGCCAGCAGTGATCGTCTAGCGGGGAATGAGCAGTTCTTC. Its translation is CASSDRLAGNEQFF.

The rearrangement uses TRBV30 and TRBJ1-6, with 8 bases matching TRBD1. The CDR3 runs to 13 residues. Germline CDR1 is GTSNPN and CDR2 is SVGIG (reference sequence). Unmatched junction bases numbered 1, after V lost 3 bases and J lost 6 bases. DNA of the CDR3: TGTGCCTGGAGCGGACAGGGTAATTCACCCCTCCACTTT. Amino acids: CAWSGQGNSPLHF.

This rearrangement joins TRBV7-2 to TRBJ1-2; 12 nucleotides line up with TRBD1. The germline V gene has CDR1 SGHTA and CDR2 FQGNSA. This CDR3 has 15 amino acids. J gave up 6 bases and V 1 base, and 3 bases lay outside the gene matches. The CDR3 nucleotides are TGTGCCAGCAGCTTAGGGGGACAGGGGGCGGATGGCTACACCTTC. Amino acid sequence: CASSLGGQGADGYTF.

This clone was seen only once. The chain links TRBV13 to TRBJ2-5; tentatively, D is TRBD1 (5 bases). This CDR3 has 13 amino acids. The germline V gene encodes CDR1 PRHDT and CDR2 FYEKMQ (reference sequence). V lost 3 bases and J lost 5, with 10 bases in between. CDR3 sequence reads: CASSFDSSETQYF. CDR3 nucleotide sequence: TGTGCCAGCAGCTTCGACAGTTCCGAGACCCAGTACTTC.

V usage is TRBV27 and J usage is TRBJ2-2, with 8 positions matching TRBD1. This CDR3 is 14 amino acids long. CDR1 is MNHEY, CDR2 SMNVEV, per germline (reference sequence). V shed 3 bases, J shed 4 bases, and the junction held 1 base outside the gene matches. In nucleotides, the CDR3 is TGTGCCAGCAGTTTTACAGGGGGCACCGGGGAGCTGTTTTTT. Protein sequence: CASSFTGGTGELFF.

Here the CDR3 DNA reads TGTGCCAGCTCACCCCGGGAGGGCGAGCAGTACTTC. Amino acids: CASSPREGEQYF. The rearrangement joins TRBV18 to TRBJ2-7; 8 bases fit TRBD2. The CDR3 runs to 12 residues. Germline lookup yields CDR1 KGHSH and CDR2 LQKENI. Trimming removed 3 bases from V and 6 bases from J; junction bases left unmatched: 1.

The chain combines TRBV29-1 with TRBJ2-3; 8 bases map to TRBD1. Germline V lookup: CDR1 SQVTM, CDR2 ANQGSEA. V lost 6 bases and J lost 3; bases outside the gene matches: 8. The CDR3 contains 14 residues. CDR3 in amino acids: CSVLTGGRTDTQYF. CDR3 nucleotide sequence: TGCAGCGTCCTAACAGGGGGTCGTACAGATACGCAGTATTTT.

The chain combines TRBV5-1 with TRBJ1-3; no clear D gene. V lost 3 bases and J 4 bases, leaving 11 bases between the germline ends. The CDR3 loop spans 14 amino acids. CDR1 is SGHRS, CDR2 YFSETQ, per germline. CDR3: CASSSGGGGNTIYF. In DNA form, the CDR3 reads TGCGCCAGCAGCTCCGGTGGAGGCGGAAACACCATATATTTT.

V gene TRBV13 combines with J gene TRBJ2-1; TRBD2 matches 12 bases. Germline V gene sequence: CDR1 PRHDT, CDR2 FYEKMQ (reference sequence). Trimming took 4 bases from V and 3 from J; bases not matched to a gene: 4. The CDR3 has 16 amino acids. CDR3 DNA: TGTGCCAGCAGCTCTCGGACTAGCGGGGTCTACAATGAGCAGTTCTTC. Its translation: CASSSRTSGVYNEQFF.

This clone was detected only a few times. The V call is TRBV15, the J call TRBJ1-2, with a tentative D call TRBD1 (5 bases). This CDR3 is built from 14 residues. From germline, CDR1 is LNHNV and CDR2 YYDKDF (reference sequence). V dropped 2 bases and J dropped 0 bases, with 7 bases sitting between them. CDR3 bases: TGTGCCACCAGCAGACCGACAGCTAACTATGGCTACACCTTC. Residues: CATSRPTANYGYTF. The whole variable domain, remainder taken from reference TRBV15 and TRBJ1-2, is DAMVIQNPRYQVTQFGKPVTLSCSQTLNHNVMYWYQQKSSQAPKLLFHYYDKDFNNEADTPDNFQSRRPNTSFCFLDIRSPGLGDTAMYLCATSRPTANYGYTFGSGTRLTVV.

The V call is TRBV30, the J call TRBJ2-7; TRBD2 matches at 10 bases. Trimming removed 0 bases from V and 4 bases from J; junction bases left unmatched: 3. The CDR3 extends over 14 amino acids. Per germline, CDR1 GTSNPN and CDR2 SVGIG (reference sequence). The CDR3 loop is CAWSVLAGGYEQYF. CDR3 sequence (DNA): TGTGCCTGGAGTGTCTTAGCGGGGGGTTACGAGCAGTACTTC.

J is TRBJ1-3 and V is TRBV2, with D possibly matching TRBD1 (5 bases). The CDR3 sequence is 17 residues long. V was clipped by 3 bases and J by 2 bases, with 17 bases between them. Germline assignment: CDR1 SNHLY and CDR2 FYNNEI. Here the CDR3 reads CASSDGPPGMAGNTIYF. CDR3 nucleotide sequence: TGTGCCAGCAGTGATGGGCCCCCAGGGATGGCTGGAAACACCATATATTTT.

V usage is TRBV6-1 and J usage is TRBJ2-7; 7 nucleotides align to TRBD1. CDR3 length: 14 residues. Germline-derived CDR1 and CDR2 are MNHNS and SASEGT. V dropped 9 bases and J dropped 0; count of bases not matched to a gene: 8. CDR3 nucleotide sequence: TGTGCCAGTAAGGGACAGTCAAGCTCCTACGAGCAGTACTTC. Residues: CASKGQSSSYEQYF.

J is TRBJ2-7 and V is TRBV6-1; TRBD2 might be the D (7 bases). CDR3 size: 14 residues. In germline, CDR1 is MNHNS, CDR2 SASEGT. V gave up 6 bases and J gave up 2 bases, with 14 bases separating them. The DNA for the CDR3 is TGTGCCAGCAGACCCGGGGGGCTTGCCTACGAGCAGTACTTC. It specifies CASRPGGLAYEQYF.

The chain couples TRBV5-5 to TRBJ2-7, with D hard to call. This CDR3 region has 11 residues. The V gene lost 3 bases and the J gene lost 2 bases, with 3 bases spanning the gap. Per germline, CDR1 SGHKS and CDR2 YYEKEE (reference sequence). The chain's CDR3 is CASSSAYEQYF. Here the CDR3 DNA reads TGTGCCAGCAGCTCCGCCTACGAGCAGTACTTC.